This entry is about one T cell receptor beta chain. Its target is unknown. The record originates from a study of blood T cells in healthy people across ages. Study outcomes and limitations: Per-million-T-cell TCR beta diversity fell roughly linearly with age. Underestimates were what the diversity estimates from one million T cells were considered to be. Versus aged donors, long-lived donors had higher diversity and more naive CD4+ cells. PBMCs left unsorted prevented a conclusive naive versus antigen-experienced comparison.

Then a second PCR, running about 6 to 12 cycles, was carried out with a sample-barcoded 5' primer and a J-beta primer mix. TCRdb re-analysed the 5' RACE reads in MiXCR, keeping a single row per CDR3 protein. Of roughly 900,000 distinct CDR3 sequences in the sample, 29% are singletons; the top ten hold roughly a sixth. V was pared by 0 bases and J by 1 base, with 17 bases between. CDR1 is SGHTS and CDR2 is YDEGEE in the germline V gene. The CDR3 consists of 18 residues. The clonotype comes from a woman older than 75 in good health. The sample was blood. The rearrangement joins TRBV5-8 to TRBJ2-1; a weak D match, TRBD2 (7 bases). The CDR3 region has the DNA TGTGCCAGCAGCTTGGGGGTTCCTGGGAGGGGGTCCTACAATGAGCAGTTCTTC. It codes for CASSLGVPGRGSYNEQFF.